Listed here are 25 T cell receptor beta chains from one sample, sequenced in a study of blood T cell repertoires in COVID-19. Repertoires were generated with immunoSEQ multiplex PCR, while TCRdb's copy carries only in-frame clones and drops some. Seen here are around 260,000 clones, about 89% observed once, and the top ten hold about 2%. The sample comprised peripheral blood. The receptors were gathered from a woman under 40 with COVID-19, enrolled during active disease.

The CDR3 region is CASSLGTGDEKLFF. In DNA form, the CDR3 reads TGTGCCAGCAGCCTCGGGACAGGGGATGAAAAACTGTTTTTT. This chain uses TRBV5-6 with TRBJ1-4; 10 bases are a match to TRBD1. The CDR3 is 14 amino acids. With 4 bases clipped from V and 6 bases from J, the junction kept 3 bases outside the gene matches. In germline, CDR1 is SGHDT, CDR2 YYEEEE.

The rearrangement links TRBV29-1 to TRBJ1-4, with TRBD1 identical over 11 bases. With V trimmed by 7 bases and J by 2 bases, 6 bases remained unmatched. The CDR3 is 15 residues long. The V gene's germline CDR1 is SQVTM and CDR2 ANQGSEA. CDR3: CSARTGGITNEKLFF. CDR3 sequence (DNA): TGCAGCGCTCGGACAGGGGGCATCACTAATGAAAAACTGTTTTTT.

In its sample, this clone was seen a few times. The sample carries other DNA sequences with the same CDR3. This chain connects TRBV9 to TRBJ2-7; 8 positions agree with TRBD2. Losses at the gene ends were 0 bases for V and 3 bases for J; bases not matched to a gene: 2. The CDR3 runs 14 residues. The germline V gene has CDR1 SGDLS and CDR2 YYNGEE. This CDR3 is CASSVEGTSYEQYF. The CDR3 coding sequence is TGTGCCAGCAGCGTAGAAGGGACTAGCTACGAGCAGTACTTC.

The chain combines TRBV3-1 (or the pseudogene TRBV3-2) with TRBJ1-1; the D is unclear. The ends were cut back, 0 bases at V and 5 bases at J, with 10 bases in the middle. Germline CDR1 and CDR2: LGHDT and YNNKEL (reference sequence). The CDR3 contains 14 residues. The CDR3 loop is CASSQERMWTEAFF. CDR3 bases: TGTGCCAGCAGCCAAGAGCGAATGTGGACTGAAGCTTTCTTT.

The gene calls are TRBV7-9 and TRBJ2-7; TRBD2 agrees at 13 bases. The V and J ends lost 1 base and 3 bases, in that order; junction bases with no gene match: 3. CDR3 length: 16 amino acids. Germline V CDR1 and CDR2: SEHNR, FQNEAQ (reference sequence). This CDR3 is CASSLEGLAGFYEQYF. CDR3 in DNA: TGTGCCAGCAGCTTAGAGGGACTAGCGGGATTCTACGAGCAGTACTTC.

The chain links TRBV3-1 (or the pseudogene TRBV3-2) to TRBJ2-3, with 12 bases identical to TRBD2. The CDR3 has 17 amino acids. CDR1 and CDR2 (germline): LGHDT, YNNKEL (reference sequence). J lost 5 bases, V lost 1 base, and 7 bases had no gene match. The CDR3 DNA reads as TGTGCCAGCAGCCAAGCCCGACTAGCGGGAGCGAGAGATACGCAGTATTTT. This gives the protein CASSQARLAGARDTQYF.

The chain employs TRBV5-1 and TRBJ2-1; 12 positions agree with TRBD2. Germline trimming cut 3 bases from V and 0 bases from J; bases unmatched to any gene: 7. CDR1 SGHRS and CDR2 YFSETQ come from the germline V gene. The CDR3 loop spans 18 amino acids. The CDR3 nucleotides read TGCGCCAGCAGCTATGGACTAGCGGGGAGTAGCTCCTACAATGAGCAGTTCTTC. Its protein product is CASSYGLAGSSSYNEQFF.

This chain connects TRBV19 to TRBJ2-1; 8 nucleotides line up with TRBD2. Per the germline V gene, CDR1 is LNHDA and CDR2 is SQIVND (reference sequence). The V gene end was trimmed by 3 bases and the J gene end by 7 bases; junction bases not matched to a gene: 17. The CDR3 has 18 amino acids. This chain's CDR3 is CASSIGGGVAGKKNEQFF. In nucleotides, the CDR3 is TGTGCCAGTAGTATTGGGGGAGGGGTAGCGGGAAAAAAGAATGAGCAGTTCTTC.

This rearrangement joins TRBV6-1 to TRBJ1-2; D possibly corresponds to TRBD1 (5 bases). Germline V lookup: CDR1 MNHNS, CDR2 SASEGT. The V end lost 2 bases, the J end lost 4 bases, and 11 bases lay between the germline ends. CDR3 length: 14 amino acids. This CDR3 reads CASSERGGFYGYTF. CDR3 nucleotide sequence: TGTGCCAGCAGTGAACGCGGGGGTTTCTATGGCTACACCTTC.

The CDR3 region is CASSFTGGDTEAFF. The CDR3 nucleotides are TGTGCCAGCAGCTTTACAGGGGGGGACACTGAAGCTTTCTTT. V is TRBV7-8 and J is TRBJ1-1, with TRBD1 identical over 8 bases. This CDR3 spans 14 amino acids. The J segment lost 3 bases and the V segment lost 3 bases, leaving 3 bases of the junction unmatched. The germline V gene has CDR1 SGHVS and CDR2 FQNEAQ.

The chain links TRBV5-5 to TRBJ1-2; 10 bases are a match to TRBD1. V lost 0 bases, J lost 1 base, and 3 bases stayed unmatched. The germline CDR1 and CDR2 sequences are SGHKS and YYEKEE (reference sequence). The CDR3 runs 16 residues. The CDR3 DNA reads TGTGCCAGCAGCTTGGGACAGGGGGCCGGTAACTATGGCTACACCTTC. Translated, it gives CASSLGQGAGNYGYTF.

This clone has only a few counts. CDR3 bases: TGTGCCTGGAGTTCGGGAGATACGCAGTATTTT. It yields the protein CAWSSGDTQYF. The gene calls are TRBV30 and TRBJ2-3; D uncertain. The germline V and J ends were trimmed by 2 bases and 5 bases, with 5 bases remaining between them. This CDR3 region has 11 residues. From germline, CDR1 is GTSNPN and CDR2 SVGIG (reference sequence).

This clone appeared a single time. This chain uses TRBV4-1 with TRBJ2-1; possible D gene TRBD2, 6 bases. The germline CDR1 and CDR2 sequences are MGHRA and YSYEKL. V lost 4 bases, J lost 0 bases, and 16 bases lay in between. This CDR3 is built from 17 residues. CDR3 nucleotides: TGCGCCAGCAGCCGGACGGGGTTGGGGGGCTCCTACAATGAGCAGTTCTTC. Translated, it gives CASSRTGLGGSYNEQFF.

The V call is TRBV3-1 (or the pseudogene TRBV3-2), the J call TRBJ2-1; 8 nucleotides align to TRBD2. This CDR3 contains 16 residues. Germline values: CDR1 LGHDT, CDR2 YNNKEL (reference sequence). V was clipped by 4 bases and J by 7 bases; unmatched bases: 12. In DNA, the CDR3 is TGTGCCAGCAGCCGCGGACGCGCGGGAGGTAGTAATGAGCAGTTCTTC. Its protein product is CASSRGRAGGSNEQFF.

This chain joins TRBV2 and TRBJ1-5, with 9 positions matching TRBD1. The CDR3 contains 14 residues. J gave up 6 bases and V 6 bases, and 6 bases lay outside the gene matches. Per the germline V gene, CDR1 is SNHLY and CDR2 is FYNNEI. The CDR3 DNA sequence: TGTGCCAGCAGCTACGGACAGGGGAGTCAGCCCCAGCATTTT. Its protein is CASSYGQGSQPQHF.

The V and J genes are TRBV14 and TRBJ2-1, with TRBD1 matching over 7 bases. Germline CDR1 is SGHDN and CDR2 is FVKESK. V lost 1 base, J lost 6 bases, and 12 bases stayed unmatched. CDR3 length: 17 amino acids. This CDR3 is CASSQVKAGGTGNEQFF. The CDR3 DNA sequence: TGTGCCAGCAGCCAAGTTAAGGCAGGGGGTACAGGCAATGAGCAGTTCTTC.

The rearrangement links TRBV7-9 to TRBJ2-7, with D perhaps TRBD1 (6 bases). Germline assignment: CDR1 SEHNR and CDR2 FQNEAQ (reference sequence). V was pared by 3 bases and J by 7 bases, with 10 bases between. The CDR3 spans 12 residues. The CDR3: CASSFDRREQYF. The CDR3 coding sequence is TGTGCCAGCAGCTTCGACAGGCGGGAGCAGTACTTC.

The V call is TRBV19, the J call TRBJ1-1; 9 nucleotides line up with TRBD1. The CDR3 consists of 18 residues. After removal of 5 bases from V and 4 bases from J, the junction contained 17 bases not matched to a gene. Germline V gene sequence: CDR1 LNHDA, CDR2 SQIVND (reference sequence). In DNA form, the CDR3 reads TGTGCCAGTAGTGCACACGGGACAGGGATTGGTGGAAGCACTGAAGCTTTCTTT. This codes for CASSAHGTGIGGSTEAFF.

The V gene is TRBV6-5, the J gene TRBJ2-7, with 9 bases matching TRBD1. With 8 bases clipped from V and 5 bases from J, the junction kept 7 bases outside the gene matches. Germline V gene lookup returns CDR1 MNHEY and CDR2 SVGAGI. The CDR3 is made up of 13 amino acids. CDR3 in DNA: TGTGCCAGCGGAGGACAGGGGTACAACGAGCAGTACTTC. Protein: CASGGQGYNEQYF.

The chain links TRBV2 to TRBJ2-7; no clear D gene. CDR3 length: 16 amino acids. Germline lookup yields CDR1 SNHLY and CDR2 FYNNEI. Trimming shortened V by 0 bases and J by 0 bases, and 12 bases separated the two germline ends. DNA of the CDR3: TGTGCCAGCAGTGAAGCGTTGCCGAACATCTCCTACGAGCAGTACTTC. It is translated as CASSEALPNISYEQYF.

This sequence joins TRBV19 and TRBJ2-2; D perhaps matches TRBD1 (6 bases). Germline values: CDR1 LNHDA, CDR2 SQIVND (reference sequence). The CDR3 length is 14 residues. The V end lost 11 bases, the J end lost 3 bases, and 16 bases lay between the germline ends. CDR3 in amino acids: CAARPQGDTGELFF. CDR3 sequence (DNA): TGTGCCGCAAGACCACAGGGCGACACCGGGGAGCTGTTTTTT.

This clone was detected only once. The chain couples TRBV11-2 to TRBJ1-2; the D gene is possibly TRBD1 (5 bases). The germline CDR1 and CDR2 sequences are SGHAT and FQNNGV. The V end lost 5 bases, the J end lost 7 bases, and 17 bases lay between the germline ends. The CDR3 has 14 amino acids. The CDR3 nucleotides read TGTGCCAGCAGCCCCCGGTCGGGGGATGCTGGCTACACCTTC. It is translated as CASSPRSGDAGYTF. Complete variable domain (other parts from reference TRBV11-2 and TRBJ1-2): EAGVAQSPRYKIIEKRQSVAFWCNPISGHATLYWYQQILGQGPKLLIQFQNNGVVDDSQLPKDRFSAERLKGVDSTLKIQPAKLEDSAVYLCASSPRSGDAGYTFGSGTRLTVV.

The chain joins TRBV12-3 or TRBV12-4 to TRBJ1-2; D remains ambiguous. The CDR3 sequence is 12 residues long. The V end lost 3 bases, the J end lost 2 bases, and 4 bases lay between the germline ends. As DNA, the CDR3 is TGTGCCAGCAGTTTTCAAAACTATGGCTACACCTTC. It is translated as CASSFQNYGYTF.

The rearrangement uses TRBV11-2 and TRBJ1-2; a weak D match, TRBD1 (6 bases). Germline-derived CDR1 and CDR2 are SGHAT and FQNNGV. Trimming cost V 1 base and J 8 bases, with 11 bases left between them. CDR3 length: 13 residues. The chain's CDR3 is CASSLVRGGGYTF. CDR3 DNA sequence: TGTGCCAGCAGCTTAGTCAGGGGTGGCGGCTACACCTTC.

The chain is built from TRBV27 and TRBJ2-6; 9 bases map to TRBD1. The CDR3 spans 15 residues. Germline V gene lookup returns CDR1 MNHEY and CDR2 SMNVEV (reference sequence). Germline trimming cut 6 bases from V and 0 bases from J; bases unmatched to any gene: 0. The DNA of the CDR3 is TGTGCCAGCAGACAGGGGGCCTCTGGGGCCAACGTCCTGACTTTC. Translated, it gives CASRQGASGANVLTF.